The present T cell receptor beta chain was sequenced within a study of shared clonotypes between healthy human individuals. The V and J ends lost 4 bases and 7 bases respectively, with 8 bases between them. The CDR3 is made up of 12 amino acids. Per germline, CDR1 SNHLY and CDR2 FYNNEI. Repertoires were generated with immunoSEQ multiplex PCR, while TCRdb's copy carries only in-frame clones and drops some. Here the sample spans around 610,000 clones, approximately 96% being singletons. Naive CD8 cells were CD45RO-negative, positively selected for CCR7, excluding terminally differentiated effector memory CD45RA+ cells. The donor population consisted of healthy HIV-negative adults with no recent acute infections or vaccinations. Comment on this clone: Its antigen is not identified.

Study results and caveats: Rarefaction gave evidence that sorted-subset sequencing remained incomplete despite large depth. When compared with the clonotypes that were shared by all four sorted-subset donors, the non-shared clonotypes turned out to have lower generation probabilities. In several donors, around 4.5% of naive CD4 clonotypes appeared in common.

The receptor was isolated from a woman aged 25 to 39 in good health. The chain combines TRBV2 with TRBJ1-5; D gene ambiguous. Sequencing was carried out using naive CD8+ T cells sorted from blood. The CDR3 DNA sequence: TGTGCCAGCAGTGGCCTCGGGCAGCCCCAGCATTTT. Protein: CASSGLGQPQHF.